The 30 T cell receptor beta chains given below trace back to one sample, sequenced in a study of blood T cells in healthy people across ages. PCR was performed a second time for roughly 7 to 12 cycles using a sample-barcoded 5' primer and a J-beta primer mix. TCRdb reprocessed the 5' RACE reads with MiXCR, giving one entry per CDR3 protein. The sample has over a million distinct CDR3 sequences; about 25% are singletons. These data also featured in a second study, about T cells of mothers and their children.

Sequencing used blood. Every receptor here comes from a girl under 10 years old in good health.

This clonotype was seen a few times. The chain carries TRBV28 and TRBJ2-7; weak D call: TRBD2 (6 bases). The V gene lost 7 bases and the J gene lost 1 base, with 29 bases spanning the gap. Germline assignment: CDR1 MDHEN and CDR2 SYDVKM. The CDR3 covers 19 residues. This CDR3 is CASTPLGLAGRFTSYEQYF. The CDR3, as DNA: TGTGCCAGCACCCCCTTGGGGCTTGCGGGACGGTTCACTTCCTACGAGCAGTACTTC.

This clonotype was seen a handful of times. An end of the junction does not agree with germline; a read error may underlie this. The chain employs TRBV7-3 and TRBJ1-1, with D possibly TRBD1 on 6 matching bases. Germline V gene data show CDR1 as SGHTA and CDR2 as FQGTGA. CDR3 size: 15 residues. CDR3 sequence reads: CASSPFSGVNTEAFF. The CDR3 coding sequence is TGTGCTAGCAGCCCCTTTTCAGGGGTGAACACTGAGGCTTTCTTT.

This clonotype appeared a few times. A read error may produce the germline difference seen at one junction end. The rearrangement joins TRBV12-3 or TRBV12-4 to TRBJ2-2; possible D gene TRBD2, 6 bases. The CDR3 has 12 residues. CDR3 amino acids: CASNLAAGELFF. For the CDR3, the DNA is TGTGCCAGCAATTTAGCGGCCGGGGAGCTGTTTTTT.

J is TRBJ1-4 and V is TRBV7-9; TRBD1 aligns across 7 bases. Germline values: CDR1 SEHNR, CDR2 FQNEAQ (reference sequence). The CDR3 is 13 amino acids. V shed 7 bases, J shed 7 bases, and the junction held 6 bases outside the gene matches. The CDR3 protein is CASTRGEAEKLFF. In DNA form, the CDR3 reads TGTGCCAGCACCAGGGGGGAGGCTGAAAAACTGTTTTTT.

The chain is built from TRBV12-3 or TRBV12-4 and TRBJ1-3; D not certain. Trimming shortened V by 6 bases and J by 0 bases, and 6 bases separated the two germline ends. The CDR3 totals 13 residues. CDR3 DNA sequence: TGTGCCAGCAGAAGGGACTCTGGAAACACCATATATTTT. As protein: CASRRDSGNTIYF.

This clonotype has only a few counts. V usage is TRBV6-2 or TRBV6-3 and J usage is TRBJ1-1; the D is unclear. Trimming shortened V by 0 bases and J by 1 base, and 6 bases separated the two germline ends. The CDR3 runs 14 residues. Germline V gene data show CDR1 as MNHEY and CDR2 as SVGEGT. In nucleotides, the CDR3 is TGTGCCAGCAGTTACTCGTGGCCGAACACTGAAGCTTTCTTT. Translated: CASSYSWPNTEAFF.

The sample holds a few counts of this clonotype. CDR3 DNA: TGTGCCAGCAGTTCACTAGGGGGTCACACAGATACGCAGTATTTT. Translating gives CASSSLGGHTDTQYF. This chain connects TRBV2 to TRBJ2-3; D perhaps matches TRBD1 (6 bases). This CDR3 comprises 15 residues. In germline, CDR1 is SNHLY, CDR2 FYNNEI. Trimming took off 5 bases at V and 2 bases at J, with 14 bases between the two ends.

This clonotype came up a few times. The gene calls are TRBV19 and TRBJ1-4; D remains unclear. V was shortened by 10 bases and J by 4 bases, with 13 bases between the two germline ends. The CDR3 runs 13 residues. Germline V gene data show CDR1 as LNHDA and CDR2 as SQIVND (reference sequence). CDR3 sequence: CAISAVLNEKLFF. The CDR3, as DNA: TGTGCCATATCTGCGGTTCTTAATGAAAAACTGTTTTTT.

In its sample, this clonotype was seen a few times. The chain employs TRBV6-6 and TRBJ2-7; 7 nucleotides agree with TRBD1. The CDR3 consists of 15 residues. Germline V gene sequence: CDR1 MNHNY, CDR2 SVGAGI (reference sequence). V trimming: 2 bases; J trimming: 5 bases; junction bases outside the gene matches: 9. CDR3 coding DNA: TGTGCCAGCAGTTACCCCAGGACAGGCTGGGACGAGCAGTACTTC. Its protein product is CASSYPRTGWDEQYF.

In this sample, this clonotype turned up a few times. The V call is TRBV20-1, the J call TRBJ2-2, with D perhaps assigned TRBD1 or TRBD2 (5 bases each). Germline V lookup: CDR1 DFQATT, CDR2 SNEGSKA (reference sequence). The CDR3 covers 15 residues. Trimming stripped 6 bases from V and 0 bases from J, with 14 bases between. The chain's CDR3 is CSAAQGPANTGELFF. Here the CDR3 DNA reads TGCAGTGCCGCCCAGGGACCCGCGAACACCGGGGAGCTGTTTTTT.

The chain carries TRBV7-9 and TRBJ2-4; tentatively, D is TRBD2 (5 bases). From germline, CDR1 is SEHNR and CDR2 FQNEAQ (reference sequence). This CDR3 has 14 amino acids. The CDR3 region is CGSRGKAAKNIQYF. DNA of the CDR3: TGTGGGTCCCGGGGAAAGGCGGCCAAAAACATTCAGTACTTC.

The rearrangement uses TRBV29-1 and TRBJ1-2, with unresolved D. Germline V lookup: CDR1 SQVTM, CDR2 ANQGSEA. The CDR3 spans 14 residues. V was trimmed by 5 bases and J by 5 bases, leaving 18 bases between them. The CDR3 bases are TGCAGCGTTAGAGACGGCCTCACCCTTTATGGCTACACCTTC. This codes for CSVRDGLTLYGYTF.

This sequence joins TRBV4-1 and TRBJ2-3, with D unclear. V was clipped by 1 base and J by 12 bases, with 11 bases between them. Germline CDR1 and CDR2: MGHRA and YSYEKL. This CDR3 contains 12 residues. Here the CDR3 DNA reads TGCGCCAGCAGCCAAGTTTCAGGAAACCAGTATTTT. Translating it yields CASSQVSGNQYF.

The chain links TRBV12-3 or TRBV12-4 to TRBJ1-1; perhaps TRBD1 as D (6 bases). The CDR3 is 13 amino acids. Trimming removed 8 bases from V and 0 bases from J, with 10 bases in between. The CDR3 here is CASGGLLNTEAFF. DNA for the CDR3: TGTGCCAGCGGGGGCCTCTTGAACACTGAAGCTTTCTTT.

This rearrangement joins TRBV24-1 to TRBJ2-5, with D perhaps matching TRBD1 (6 bases). This CDR3 region has 13 residues. Trimming removed 7 bases from V and 2 bases from J, with 10 bases in between. Germline assignment: CDR1 KGHDR and CDR2 SFDVKD. The CDR3: CATRLQGQETQYF. The CDR3 DNA follows: TGTGCCACCAGACTACAGGGTCAAGAGACCCAGTACTTC.

The rearrangement links TRBV5-1 to TRBJ1-1, with TRBD1 as a possible D gene (5 bases). Trimming removed 6 bases from V and 6 bases from J, with 21 bases in between. The CDR3 loop spans 15 amino acids. The germline V gene encodes CDR1 SGHRS and CDR2 YFSETQ. In DNA form, the CDR3 reads TGCGCCAGCAAAAGGGTCATCGACAGTTGGGCTGAAGCTTTCTTT. As protein: CASKRVIDSWAEAFF.

This rearrangement joins TRBV28 to TRBJ2-3; 8 nucleotides line up with TRBD1. The CDR3 covers 13 residues. CDR1 and CDR2 (germline): MDHEN, SYDVKM. Trimming cost V 5 bases and J 11 bases; bases outside gene matches: 9. CDR3 amino acids: CASSLGGTGRQYF. The CDR3 DNA sequence: TGTGCCAGCAGTCTAGGGGGGACAGGAAGGCAGTATTTT.

This clonotype appeared a few times. The chain joins TRBV27 to TRBJ2-6; the D is unclear. The CDR3 runs 17 residues. Trimming pared 3 bases from V and 0 bases from J, leaving 12 bases between. Germline loops: CDR1 MNHEY, CDR2 SMNVEV (reference sequence). The CDR3 DNA sequence: TGTGCCAGCAGTTTGCTCTATGACCTCTCTGGGGCCAACGTCCTGACTTTC. Its translation is CASSLLYDLSGANVLTF.

The J gene is TRBJ2-5, the V gene TRBV7-9, with D perhaps being TRBD1 or TRBD2 (5 bases each). There are 14 residues in the CDR3. The germline gives CDR1 SEHNR, CDR2 FQNEAQ (reference sequence). V was pared by 1 base and J by 4 bases, with 10 bases between. The chain's CDR3 is CASSLGIGGETQYF. The CDR3 DNA reads as TGTGCCAGCAGCTTAGGAATTGGGGGAGAGACCCAGTACTTC.

The CDR3 sequence: CASSPLPDPDKQETQYF. CDR3 DNA sequence: TGTGCCAGCTCACCCCTCCCCGACCCGGACAAACAAGAGACCCAGTACTTC. The chain carries TRBV18 and TRBJ2-5; perhaps TRBD1 as D (5 bases). Germline V CDR1 and CDR2: KGHSH, LQKENI. Deletions cut 3 bases from V and 2 bases from J, with 19 bases between. CDR3 length: 17 amino acids. The complete variable domain, with remaining parts taken from reference TRBV18 and TRBJ2-5, reads NAGVMQNPRHLVRRRGQEARLRCSPMKGHSHVYWYRQLPEEGLKFMVYLQKENIIDESGMPKERFSAEFPKEGPSILRIQQVVRGDSAAYFCASSPLPDPDKQETQYFGPGTRLLVL.

The rearrangement links TRBV27 to TRBJ1-1; D perhaps matches TRBD1 (5 bases). The germline V gene has CDR1 MNHEY and CDR2 SMNVEV (reference sequence). This CDR3 region has 15 residues. V lost 5 bases and J lost 0, with 13 bases in between. The CDR3 DNA is TGTGCCAGCAGTCCCAGACAGCTCATGAACACTGAAGCTTTCTTT. It specifies CASSPRQLMNTEAFF.

Only a few counts were recorded for this clonotype. The chain is built from TRBV15 and TRBJ2-3; D possibly matches TRBD1 or TRBD2 (5 bases each). Trimming took off 1 base at V and 6 bases at J, with 8 bases between the two ends. The CDR3 loop spans 13 amino acids. Germline V gene sequence: CDR1 LNHNV, CDR2 YYDKDF (reference sequence). The CDR3 loop reads CATSRGGTDTQYF. The DNA for the CDR3 is TGTGCCACCAGCAGAGGGGGGACGGATACGCAGTATTTT. The complete variable domain, with remaining parts taken from reference TRBV15 and TRBJ2-3, reads DAMVIQNPRYQVTQFGKPVTLSCSQTLNHNVMYWYQQKSSQAPKLLFHYYDKDFNNEADTPDNFQSRRPNTSFCFLDIRSPGLGDTAMYLCATSRGGTDTQYFGPGTRLTVL.

This clonotype was observed a handful of times. This chain links TRBV7-3 with TRBJ2-1; D is tentatively TRBD1 or TRBD2 (5 bases each). Trimming took 5 bases from V and 5 from J, leaving 16 bases between them. The CDR3 has 15 residues. Germline assignment: CDR1 SGHTA and CDR2 FQGTGA. The DNA for the CDR3 is TGTGCCAGCAGCGCAGTACCCGGGGCGGACAATGAGCAGTTCTTC. Protein sequence: CASSAVPGADNEQFF.

This clonotype has only a few counts. The chain links TRBV2 to TRBJ2-7; D gene unclear. V was cut by 2 bases and J by 2 bases, with 10 bases left in between. The CDR3 is made up of 14 amino acids. The germline V gene has CDR1 SNHLY and CDR2 FYNNEI. This CDR3 is CASSESPSPYEQYF. CDR3 sequence (DNA): TGTGCCAGCAGTGAAAGCCCATCCCCCTACGAGCAGTACTTC.

V and J are TRBV10-3 and TRBJ2-1; 12 bases agree with TRBD2. The CDR3 has 16 amino acids. After removal of 6 bases from V and 7 bases from J, the junction contained 10 bases not matched to a gene. Germline lookup yields CDR1 ENHRY and CDR2 SYGVKD. The chain's CDR3 is CAIRAITSGGRNEQFF. CDR3 sequence (DNA): TGTGCCATCAGGGCGATAACTAGCGGGGGGCGGAATGAGCAGTTCTTC.

The chain combines TRBV28 with TRBJ2-7; D not resolved. CDR3 length: 14 residues. The V end lost 6 bases, the J end lost 0 bases, and 12 bases lay between the germline ends. Germline V gene sequence: CDR1 MDHEN, CDR2 SYDVKM. The CDR3 coding sequence is TGTGCCAGCAGCCCGCCCATAAACTCCTACGAGCAGTACTTC. This sequence encodes CASSPPINSYEQYF.

The chain recombines TRBV24-1 with TRBJ2-3; D call uncertain. This CDR3 region has 14 residues. Germline values: CDR1 KGHDR, CDR2 SFDVKD. Trimming left V 0 bases short and J 5 bases short, with 8 bases between. The CDR3, as DNA: TGTGCCACCAGTGATTTGGAGTTAGGAGATACGCAGTATTTT. Its translation is CATSDLELGDTQYF.

This rearrangement joins TRBV20-1 to TRBJ2-3; no definite D call. Trimming shortened V by 1 base and J by 6 bases, and 11 bases separated the two germline ends. This CDR3 has 13 residues. CDR1 and CDR2 (germline): DFQATT, SNEGSKA (reference sequence). The CDR3 reads CSARVGRGDTQYF. In DNA, the CDR3 is TGCAGTGCTAGAGTCGGTCGCGGCGATACGCAGTATTTT.

This clonotype has just a few counts. V is TRBV20-1 and J is TRBJ2-7, with 9 positions matching TRBD1. CDR1 is DFQATT, CDR2 SNEGSKA, per germline (reference sequence). V shed 4 bases and J 2 bases; nucleotides not matched to a gene: 9. This CDR3 has 15 residues. The CDR3 nucleotides are TGCAGTGCTACAACCCCGGGACAGGGTCCCTACGAGCAGTACTTC. It specifies CSATTPGQGPYEQYF.

The chain couples TRBV25-1 to TRBJ2-1; D uncertain. The assigned J gene may be wrong: the sequence end matches TRBJ2-7 better. Germline-derived CDR1 and CDR2 are MGHDK and SYGVNS. The CDR3 is 13 residues long. CDR3 bases: TGTGCCAGCAGCTTAGTTTTAGGGCGCGAGCAGTACTTC. This codes for CASSLVLGREQYF.